Below, 25 T cell receptor beta chains from the same sample are listed, as sequenced in a study of T cell repertoires in cytomegalovirus infection. TCRdb analysed the reads with MiXCR anew, one entry per CDR3 protein. The sample carries about 180,000 distinct CDR3 sequences, about a sixth recorded once. The sample taken for sequencing was CD8+ T cells from PBMCs. The receptors were sampled from a human donor in good health (CMV status not recorded). Some clones in this sample may be carry-over from other donors' samples.

About this clonotype itself: One end of the junction does not line up with germline, which may come from a read error. V usage is TRBV10-2 and J usage is TRBJ2-5, with TRBD1 as a possible D gene (7 bases). CDR3 length equals 14 residues. The germline gives CDR1 WSHSY, CDR2 SAAADI. CDR3 in amino acids: CANSGGTVQETQYF. For the CDR3, the DNA is TGCGCCAACAGTGGCGGGACAGTGCAAGAGACCCAGTACTTC.

The rearrangement uses TRBV7-9 and TRBJ2-7, with D possibly TRBD2 on 5 matching bases. This CDR3 contains 13 residues. Trimming removed 2 bases from V and 5 bases from J, with 10 bases in between. Germline CDR1 reads SEHNR; CDR2 reads FQNEAQ (reference sequence). As DNA, the CDR3 is TGTGCCAGCAGCTTACCGGGAAACCACGAGCAGTACTTC. Translation gives CASSLPGNHEQYF.

The table lists this clonotype with a few counts. CDR3 sequence (DNA): TGTGCCAGCAGTTACCAGGACCCATCCTACAATGAGCAGTTCTTC. It translates to CASSYQDPSYNEQFF. The V gene is TRBV6-5, the J gene TRBJ2-1; no firm D call. The CDR3 runs 15 residues. Germline V gene lookup returns CDR1 MNHEY and CDR2 SVGAGI. V lost 2 bases, J lost 1 base, and 9 bases lay in between.

This clonotype has a handful of counts. The rearrangement joins TRBV4-1 to TRBJ2-2; TRBD1 matches 8 bases. V shed 5 bases and J 1 base; nucleotides not matched to a gene: 6. Germline values: CDR1 MGHRA, CDR2 YSYEKL. The CDR3 runs to 16 residues. This chain's CDR3 is CASSTRQGLNTGELFF. The CDR3 nucleotides are TGCGCCAGCAGCACCAGACAGGGGTTGAACACCGGGGAGCTGTTTTTT.

This clonotype was recorded a few times. The chain is built from TRBV6-6 and TRBJ1-1, with D possibly being TRBD1 (6 bases). The ends were cut back, 5 bases at V and 6 bases at J, with 19 bases in the middle. CDR3 length: 15 residues. The V gene's germline CDR1 is MNHNY and CDR2 SVGAGI (reference sequence). The DNA for the CDR3 is TGTGCCAGCAGTAGAGCCTACAGGGAAGACCCTGAAGCTTTCTTT. Its translation: CASSRAYREDPEAFF.

V and J are TRBV5-6 and TRBJ2-7; TRBD1 aligns across 7 bases. The CDR3 covers 16 residues. V shed 4 bases and J 2 bases; nucleotides not matched to a gene: 12. Germline V gives CDR1 SGHDT, CDR2 YYEEEE. Here the CDR3 DNA reads TGTGCCAGCAGCATCCAACAGGGGTTTGTGGCCTACGAGCAGTACTTC. Translation: CASSIQQGFVAYEQYF. Using reference TRBV5-6 and TRBJ2-7 for the parts outside the CDR3, the full variable domain is DAGVTQSPTHLIKTRGQQVTLRCSPKSGHDTVSWYQQALGQGPQFIFQYYEEEERQRGNFPDRFSGHQFPNYSSELNVNALLLGDSALYLCASSIQQGFVAYEQYFGPGTRLTVT.

The V call is TRBV6-5, the J call TRBJ1-5; D is ambiguous. The CDR3 length is 14 residues. Germline CDR1 MNHEY, CDR2 SVGAGI. V shed 0 bases and J shed 2 bases, with 5 bases lying between them. CDR3 sequence reads: CASSYSSGNQPQHF. CDR3 DNA sequence: TGTGCCAGCAGTTACTCCTCGGGCAATCAGCCCCAGCATTTT.

A few counts support this clonotype. The V call is TRBV20-1, the J call TRBJ2-7; D is unclear. CDR1 is DFQATT and CDR2 is SNEGSKA in the germline V gene (reference sequence). Between the trimmed V and J ends, which lost 1 base and 5 bases, there was a span of 9 bases. The CDR3 totals 12 residues. CDR3 amino acids: CSARGLGNEQYF. The CDR3 DNA follows: TGCAGTGCTAGAGGGTTGGGGAACGAGCAGTACTTC.

This clonotype has only a few counts. The rearrangement joins TRBV28 to TRBJ1-4, with TRBD1 identical over 7 bases. The CDR3 has 15 residues. Trimming removed 5 bases from V and 6 bases from J; junction bases left unmatched: 9. CDR1 is MDHEN and CDR2 is SYDVKM in the germline V gene. CDR3 nucleotides: TGTGCCAGCAGTAGTTTTGAGGGGGCGTATGAAAAACTGTTTTTT. It translates to CASSSFEGAYEKLFF.

This clonotype was detected a few times. The V call is TRBV29-1, the J call TRBJ1-1; no clear D. There are 11 residues in the CDR3. Germline V gene data show CDR1 as SQVTM and CDR2 as ANQGSEA. The ends were cut back, 4 bases at V and 10 bases at J, with 13 bases in the middle. CDR3 DNA sequence: TGCAGCGTTGGGTCAGCCAGAAGAGCTTTCTTT. This sequence encodes CSVGSARRAFF.

The chain is built from TRBV14 and TRBJ2-3; 10 bases line up with TRBD1. The CDR3 length is 18 residues. Looked up from germline, CDR1 is SGHDN and CDR2 is FVKESK. Trimming cost V 4 bases and J 6 bases; bases outside gene matches: 16. CDR3 coding DNA: TGTGCCAGCAGCCCACCGGGACAGGGGCCGGGGCGTCCCGATACGCAGTATTTT. This encodes CASSPPGQGPGRPDTQYF.

This chain connects TRBV29-1 to TRBJ1-3, with D perhaps matching TRBD1 (6 bases). Trimming took 0 bases from V and 4 from J, leaving 13 bases between them. Germline CDR1 SQVTM, CDR2 ANQGSEA. This CDR3 is built from 15 residues. The DNA of the CDR3 is TGCAGCGTTGAAGATCCAAGGACAGCCGGAAACACCATATATTTT. Translated, it gives CSVEDPRTAGNTIYF. The variable domain in full, with the rest retrieved from reference TRBV29-1 and TRBJ1-3, is SAVISQKPSRDICQRGTSLTIQCQVDSQVTMMFWYRQQPGQSLTLIATANQGSEATYESGFVIDKFPISRPNLTFSTLTVSNMSPEDSSIYLCSVEDPRTAGNTIYFGEGSWLTVV.

This clonotype was picked up many times. CDR3 region: CASSLREETQYF. The DNA of the CDR3 is TGTGCCAGCAGCTTAAGAGAAGAGACCCAGTACTTC. This chain uses TRBV7-9 with TRBJ2-5; D unclear. This CDR3 contains 12 residues. V gave up 2 bases and J gave up 3 bases, with 4 bases separating them. Germline V lookup: CDR1 SEHNR, CDR2 FQNEAQ (reference sequence).

The chain uses TRBV28 and TRBJ1-5, with 9 bases that match TRBD1. The CDR3 loop spans 15 amino acids. Germline trimming cut 5 bases from V and 4 bases from J; bases unmatched to any gene: 6. Germline V gene lookup returns CDR1 MDHEN and CDR2 SYDVKM. CDR3 bases: TGTGCCAGCAGTCAAACGGACAGGGGTAATCAGCCCCAGCATTTT. It yields the protein CASSQTDRGNQPQHF.

The chain combines TRBV27 with TRBJ2-3, with D perhaps assigned TRBD1 or TRBD2 (5 bases each). Per germline, CDR1 MNHEY and CDR2 SMNVEV (reference sequence). The CDR3 has 15 residues. The ends were cut back, 3 bases at V and 4 bases at J, with 14 bases in the middle. The CDR3 bases are TGTGCCAGCAGTTTGTCGGGGCCAAGGGCAGATACGCAGTATTTT. Amino acid sequence: CASSLSGPRADTQYF.

The table lists this clonotype with many counts. The chain links TRBV6-2 or TRBV6-3 to TRBJ2-1; no firm D call. The CDR3 consists of 11 residues. The V gene lost 2 bases and the J gene lost 7 bases, with 3 bases spanning the gap. In germline, CDR1 is MNHEY, CDR2 SVGEGT. The DNA of the CDR3 is TGTGCCAGCAGTTACGGTAATGAGCAGTTCTTC. As protein: CASSYGNEQFF.

This clonotype has just a few counts. V usage is TRBV20-1 and J usage is TRBJ2-1; 10 bases match TRBD2. CDR3 length: 17 amino acids. The V gene end was trimmed by 1 base and the J gene end by 4 bases; junction bases not matched to a gene: 10. Per germline, CDR1 DFQATT and CDR2 SNEGSKA (reference sequence). CDR3 amino acids: CSARGQQTSGEYNEQFF. CDR3 DNA: TGCAGTGCTAGAGGCCAACAAACTAGCGGGGAATACAATGAGCAGTTCTTC.

This chain joins TRBV10-2 and TRBJ2-3; possible D gene TRBD1, 5 bases. Germline CDR1 WSHSY, CDR2 SAAADI. The ends were cut back, 3 bases at V and 0 bases at J, with 10 bases in the middle. This CDR3 has 15 amino acids. CDR3 in DNA: TGCGCCAGCAGTGACCCAGGGAATAGCACAGATACGCAGTATTTT. Residues: CASSDPGNSTDTQYF.

The J gene is TRBJ2-7, the V gene TRBV6-2 or TRBV6-3, with D maybe TRBD2 (5 bases). Trimming stripped 2 bases from V and 4 bases from J, with 18 bases between. CDR3 length equals 16 residues. The germline V gene encodes CDR1 MNHEY and CDR2 SVGEGT. The CDR3 sequence is CASSYPSNGEAYEQYF. Written as DNA, the CDR3 is TGTGCCAGCAGTTACCCCTCCAACGGGGAAGCGTACGAGCAGTACTTC.

The CDR3 region is CASSLRGSNYGYTF. The CDR3 bases are TGTGCCAGCAGTTTGAGGGGTAGTAACTATGGCTACACCTTC. V usage is TRBV28 and J usage is TRBJ1-2; tentative D call: TRBD1 (5 bases). V was clipped by 3 bases and J by 1 base, with 9 bases between them. Germline CDR1 and CDR2: MDHEN and SYDVKM. CDR3 length: 14 amino acids.

The sample holds a few counts of this clonotype. The chain has TRBV7-8 and TRBJ2-7; D ambiguous. V lost 3 bases and J lost 0, with 9 bases in between. The CDR3 spans 14 residues. CDR1 is SGHVS and CDR2 is FQNEAQ in the germline V gene. The CDR3 loop reads CASSFRSPSYEQYF. CDR3 coding DNA: TGTGCCAGCAGCTTCCGTTCCCCCTCCTACGAGCAGTACTTC.

In this sample, this clonotype turned up many times. The chain combines TRBV7-8 with TRBJ2-3; TRBD2 matches 13 bases. Germline-derived CDR1 and CDR2 are SGHVS and FQNEAQ. V lost 4 bases and J lost 3; bases outside the gene matches: 4. The CDR3 loop spans 16 amino acids. The CDR3 loop reads CASSSSTSGGTDTQYF. CDR3 in DNA: TGTGCCAGCAGCTCCTCGACTAGCGGGGGGACAGATACGCAGTATTTT.

This chain uses TRBV11-2 with TRBJ2-3; 9 bases align to TRBD2. This CDR3 has 16 residues. Germline V gene lookup returns CDR1 SGHAT and CDR2 FQNNGV. J lost 1 base, V lost 5 bases, and 7 bases had no gene match. The CDR3 DNA is TGTGCCAGCAGCCCATCTAGCGGGGAACGCACAGATACGCAGTATTTT. It specifies CASSPSSGERTDTQYF.

This clonotype came up a few times. The chain recombines TRBV12-5 with TRBJ2-1; TRBD2 aligns across 14 bases. CDR1 LGHNT and CDR2 FRNRAP come from the germline V gene. The V gene end was trimmed by 0 bases and the J gene end by 10 bases; junction bases not matched to a gene: 5. The CDR3 extends over 16 amino acids. CDR3 in DNA: TGTGCTAGTGGTTTGGTACGGTGGACTAGCGGGGGGGAGCAGTTCTTC. Translation: CASGLVRWTSGGEQFF.

This sequence joins TRBV11-2 and TRBJ2-1, with 14 positions matching TRBD2. CDR1 is SGHAT, CDR2 FQNNGV, per germline. V lost 5 bases, J lost 3 bases, and 12 bases stayed unmatched. The CDR3 sequence is 19 residues long. The CDR3 spells CASSTFRRLAGGHYNEQFF. CDR3 nucleotide sequence: TGTGCCAGCAGCACTTTCCGGAGACTAGCGGGGGGGCACTACAATGAGCAGTTCTTC.